This T cell receptor (beta chain) was found in a study of blood T cells in healthy people across ages. Donors each provided 8 to 10 milliliters of peripheral blood. The table lists this clonotype with a few counts. CDR1 is DFQATT, CDR2 SNEGSKA, per germline (reference sequence). The CDR3 runs 13 residues. Trimming pared 1 base from V and 5 bases from J, leaving 11 bases between. Primers used in a second PCR of about 7 to 12 cycles were a sample-barcoded 5' primer and a J-beta primer mix. TCRdb called the 5' RACE reads again in MiXCR, with one record for every CDR3 protein. The table lists 1.5 million to 2 million distinct CDR3 sequences, roughly 28% of them singletons.

Sequencing used blood. This sequence joins TRBV20-1 and TRBJ2-5; D call uncertain. This TCR came from a woman between 25 and 40 years old in good health. The chain's CDR3 is CSARVGRRETQYF. The CDR3, as DNA: TGCAGTGCTAGAGTAGGCCGACGCGAGACCCAGTACTTC.